Here is one TCR beta chain with its context. Study processing details: From reference gene primer amplification, estimates of nucleated cell counts were derived. Sequencing was performed with immunoSEQ multiplex PCR; in TCRdb, only in-frame clones are kept and a portion is missing. Clone size and the V and J calls come from that table; the DNA yielded D and trimming. This sample has about 210,000 clones; about 91% occur once, and the top ten carry about 1.3%. This record belongs to a study of blood T cell repertoires in COVID-19. Across the study: Both acute and convalescent COVID-19 samples were obtained from the United States, Italy and Spain. T cells, B-cell-depleted T cells, or PBMCs supplied cDNA or gDNA.

CDR3 size: 14 residues. Germline CDR1 reads SGHRS; CDR2 reads YFSETQ. The V segment lost 6 bases and the J segment 9 bases; nucleotides outside the gene matches: 14. The chain recombines TRBV5-1 with TRBJ1-1; 7 bases match TRBD1. Sequenced: peripheral blood. The receptor's source is a man in his thirties or forties with acute or convalescent COVID-19. CDR3 sequence: CASTSDDRASKAFF. In DNA form, the CDR3 reads TGCGCCAGCACCTCAGACGACAGGGCTTCTAAAGCTTTCTTT.